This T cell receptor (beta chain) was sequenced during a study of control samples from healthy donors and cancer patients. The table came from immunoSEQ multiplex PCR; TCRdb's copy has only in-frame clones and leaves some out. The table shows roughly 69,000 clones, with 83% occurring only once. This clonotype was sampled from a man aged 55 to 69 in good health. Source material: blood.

CDR3 sequence: CASSREWAGGNSGNTIYF. Written as DNA, the CDR3 is TGTGCCAGCAGCCGCGAGTGGGCGGGGGGAAACTCTGGAAACACCATATATTTT. The chain uses TRBV7-9 and TRBJ1-3; perhaps TRBD1 as D (5 bases). The CDR3 is made up of 18 amino acids. The V end was cut by 5 bases, the J end by 0 bases, with 20 bases between. CDR1 and CDR2 from the germline V gene are SEHNR and FQNEAQ (reference sequence).